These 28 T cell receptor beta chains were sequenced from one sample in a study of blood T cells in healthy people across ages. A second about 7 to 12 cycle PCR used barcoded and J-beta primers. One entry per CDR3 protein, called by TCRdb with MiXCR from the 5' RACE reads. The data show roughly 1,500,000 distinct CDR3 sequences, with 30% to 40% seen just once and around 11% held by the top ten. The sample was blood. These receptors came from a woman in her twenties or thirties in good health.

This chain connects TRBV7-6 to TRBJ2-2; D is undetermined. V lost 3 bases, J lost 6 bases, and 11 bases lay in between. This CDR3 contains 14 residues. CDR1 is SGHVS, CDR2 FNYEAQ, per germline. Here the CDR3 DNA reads TGTGCCAGCAGCTTGGGGTCACTTGCCGGGGAGCTGTTTTTT. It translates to CASSLGSLAGELFF.

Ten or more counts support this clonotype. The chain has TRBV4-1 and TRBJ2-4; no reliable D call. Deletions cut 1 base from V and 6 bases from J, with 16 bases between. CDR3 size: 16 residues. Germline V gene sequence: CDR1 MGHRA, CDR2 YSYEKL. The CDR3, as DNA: TGCGCCAGCAGCCAAGTCCTTATTGGGAAGAGAAACATTCAGTACTTC. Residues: CASSQVLIGKRNIQYF.

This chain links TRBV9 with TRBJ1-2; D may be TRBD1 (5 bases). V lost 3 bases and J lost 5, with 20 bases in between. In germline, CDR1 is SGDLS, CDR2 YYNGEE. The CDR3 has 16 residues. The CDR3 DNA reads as TGTGCCAGCAGCGGGGGCGGGGGACCCCACACTTATGGCTACACCTTC. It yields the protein CASSGGGGPHTYGYTF.

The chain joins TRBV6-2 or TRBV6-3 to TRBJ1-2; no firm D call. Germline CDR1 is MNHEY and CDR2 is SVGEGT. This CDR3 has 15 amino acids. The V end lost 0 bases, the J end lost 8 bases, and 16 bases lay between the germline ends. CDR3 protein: CASSYSRRSLEGYTF. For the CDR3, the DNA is TGTGCCAGCAGTTACTCGAGGAGGTCCCTCGAGGGCTACACCTTC.

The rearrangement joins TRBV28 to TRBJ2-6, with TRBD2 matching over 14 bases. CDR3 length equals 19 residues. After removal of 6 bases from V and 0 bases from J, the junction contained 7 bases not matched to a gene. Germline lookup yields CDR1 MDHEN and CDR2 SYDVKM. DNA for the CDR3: TGTGCCAGCAGGTCGGCTGGACTAGCGGGAGGCTCTGGGGCCAACGTCCTGACTTTC. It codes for CASRSAGLAGGSGANVLTF. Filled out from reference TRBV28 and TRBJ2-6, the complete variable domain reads DVKVTQSSRYLVKRTGEKVFLECVQDMDHENMFWYRQDPGLGLRLIYFSYDVKMKEKGDIPEGYSVSREKKERFSLILESASTNQTSMYLCASRSAGLAGGSGANVLTFGAGSRLTVL.

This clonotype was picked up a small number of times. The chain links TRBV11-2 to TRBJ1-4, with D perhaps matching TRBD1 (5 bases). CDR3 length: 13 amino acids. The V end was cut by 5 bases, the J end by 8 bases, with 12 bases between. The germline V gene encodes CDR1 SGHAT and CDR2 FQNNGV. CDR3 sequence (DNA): TGTGCCAGCAGCCAGGACCGGGACGAAAAACTGTTTTTT. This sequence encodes CASSQDRDEKLFF.

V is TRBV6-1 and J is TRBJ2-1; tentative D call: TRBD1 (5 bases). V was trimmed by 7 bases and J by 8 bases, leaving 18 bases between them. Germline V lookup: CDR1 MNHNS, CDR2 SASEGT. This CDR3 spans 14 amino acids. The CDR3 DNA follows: TGTGCCAGCAACCCCTCAACAGGAGTGTATGAGCAGTTCTTC. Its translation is CASNPSTGVYEQFF.

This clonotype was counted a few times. The chain's CDR3 is CASSLQSSGRGYEQYF. CDR3 nucleotide sequence: TGTGCCAGCAGTTTACAGAGTAGCGGGAGGGGCTACGAGCAGTACTTC. This chain links TRBV27 with TRBJ2-7, with 11 bases fitting TRBD2. Germline CDR1 MNHEY, CDR2 SMNVEV (reference sequence). This CDR3 region has 16 residues. The V segment lost 2 bases and the J segment 3 bases; nucleotides outside the gene matches: 6.

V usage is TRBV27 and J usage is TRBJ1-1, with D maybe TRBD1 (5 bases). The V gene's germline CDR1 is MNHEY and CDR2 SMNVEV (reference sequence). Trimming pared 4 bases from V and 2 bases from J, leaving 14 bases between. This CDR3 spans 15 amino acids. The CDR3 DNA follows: TGTGCCAGCAGTTCACCCTTCGACAGAAACACTGAAGCTTTCTTT. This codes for CASSSPFDRNTEAFF.

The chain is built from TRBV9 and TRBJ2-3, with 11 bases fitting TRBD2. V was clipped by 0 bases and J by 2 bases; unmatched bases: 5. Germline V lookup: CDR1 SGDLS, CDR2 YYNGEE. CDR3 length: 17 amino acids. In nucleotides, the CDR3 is TGTGCCAGCAGCGTAGCTAGCGGGGGGCACACCACAGATACGCAGTATTTT. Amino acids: CASSVASGGHTTDTQYF.

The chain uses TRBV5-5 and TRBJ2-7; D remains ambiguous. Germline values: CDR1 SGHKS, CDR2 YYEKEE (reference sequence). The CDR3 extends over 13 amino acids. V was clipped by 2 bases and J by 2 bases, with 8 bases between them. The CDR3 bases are TGTGCCAGCAGCTTACGGTTTGCCTACGAGCAGTACTTC. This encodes CASSLRFAYEQYF.

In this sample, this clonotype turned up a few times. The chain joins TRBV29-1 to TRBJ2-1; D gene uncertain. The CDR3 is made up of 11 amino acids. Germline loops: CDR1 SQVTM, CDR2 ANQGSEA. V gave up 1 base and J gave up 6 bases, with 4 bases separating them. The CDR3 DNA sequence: TGCAGCGTTGAAGTGGGCAATGAGCAGTTCTTC. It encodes CSVEVGNEQFF.

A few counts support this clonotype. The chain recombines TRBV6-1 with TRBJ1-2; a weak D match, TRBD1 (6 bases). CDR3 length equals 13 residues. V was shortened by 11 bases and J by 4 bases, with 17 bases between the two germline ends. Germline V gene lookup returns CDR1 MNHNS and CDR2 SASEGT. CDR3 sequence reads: CADRDTTAYGYTF. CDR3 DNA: TGTGCCGACCGGGACACAACTGCCTATGGCTACACCTTC.

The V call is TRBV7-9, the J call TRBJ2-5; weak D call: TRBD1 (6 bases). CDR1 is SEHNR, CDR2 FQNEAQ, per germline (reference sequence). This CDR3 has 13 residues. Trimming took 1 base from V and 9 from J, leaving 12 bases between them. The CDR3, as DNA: TGTGCCAGCAGCTTAGTGAGGGGGTCGGCCCAGTACTTC. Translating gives CASSLVRGSAQYF. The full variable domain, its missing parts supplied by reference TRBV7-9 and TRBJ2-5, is DTGVSQNPRHKITKRGQNVTFRCDPISEHNRLYWYRQTLGQGPEFLTYFQNEAQLEKSRLLSDRFSAERPKGSFSTLEIQRTEQGDSAMYLCASSLVRGSAQYFGPGTRLLVL.

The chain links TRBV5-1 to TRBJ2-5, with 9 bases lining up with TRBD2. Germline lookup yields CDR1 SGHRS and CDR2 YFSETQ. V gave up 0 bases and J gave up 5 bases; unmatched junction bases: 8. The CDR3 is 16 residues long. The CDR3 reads CASSLVGGGAFETQYF. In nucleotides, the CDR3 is TGCGCCAGCAGCTTGGTAGGCGGGGGGGCCTTCGAGACCCAGTACTTC.

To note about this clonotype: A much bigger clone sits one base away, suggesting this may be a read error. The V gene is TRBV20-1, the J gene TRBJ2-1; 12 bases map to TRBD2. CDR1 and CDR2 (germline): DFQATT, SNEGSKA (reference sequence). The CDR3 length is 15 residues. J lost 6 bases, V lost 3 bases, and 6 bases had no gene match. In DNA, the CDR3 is TGCAGTGCTAGGGCGACTAGCGGGAGTCGCAATGAGCAGTTCTTC. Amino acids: CSARATSGSRNEQFF.

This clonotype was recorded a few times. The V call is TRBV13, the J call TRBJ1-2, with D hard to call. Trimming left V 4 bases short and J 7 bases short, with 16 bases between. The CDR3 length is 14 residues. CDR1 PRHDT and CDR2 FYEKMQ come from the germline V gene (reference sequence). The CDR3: CASSSLQQNPGYTF. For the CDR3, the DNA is TGTGCCAGCAGCTCTTTGCAACAGAATCCTGGCTACACCTTC.

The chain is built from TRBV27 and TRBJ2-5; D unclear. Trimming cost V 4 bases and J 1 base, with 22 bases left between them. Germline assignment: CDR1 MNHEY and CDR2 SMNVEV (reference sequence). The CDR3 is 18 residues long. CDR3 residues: CASSSELPGRWSQETQYF. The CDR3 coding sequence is TGTGCCAGCAGTTCCGAACTCCCGGGTCGGTGGTCCCAAGAGACCCAGTACTTC.

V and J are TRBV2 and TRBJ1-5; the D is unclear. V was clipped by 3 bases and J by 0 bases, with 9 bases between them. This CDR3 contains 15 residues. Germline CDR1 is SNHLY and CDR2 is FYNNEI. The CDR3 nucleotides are TGTGCCAGCAGTGACACAGCTTATAGCAATCAGCCCCAGCATTTT. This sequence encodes CASSDTAYSNQPQHF. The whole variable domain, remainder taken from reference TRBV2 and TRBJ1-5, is EPEVTQTPSHQVTQMGQEVILRCVPISNHLYFYWYRQILGQKVEFLVSFYNNEISEKSEIFDDQFSVERPDGSNFTLKIRSTKLEDSAMYFCASSDTAYSNQPQHFGDGTRLSIL.

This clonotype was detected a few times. The CDR3 nucleotides read TGTGCCAGCAGGGTGAACACTGAAGCTTTCTTT. Its translation is CASRVNTEAFF. The chain carries TRBV28 and TRBJ1-1; D remains unclear. This CDR3 comprises 11 residues. Germline loops: CDR1 MDHEN, CDR2 SYDVKM. V shed 6 bases and J shed 0 bases, with 2 bases lying between them. The whole variable domain, remainder taken from reference TRBV28 and TRBJ1-1, is DVKVTQSSRYLVKRTGEKVFLECVQDMDHENMFWYRQDPGLGLRLIYFSYDVKMKEKGDIPEGYSVSREKKERFSLILESASTNQTSMYLCASRVNTEAFFGQGTRLTVV.

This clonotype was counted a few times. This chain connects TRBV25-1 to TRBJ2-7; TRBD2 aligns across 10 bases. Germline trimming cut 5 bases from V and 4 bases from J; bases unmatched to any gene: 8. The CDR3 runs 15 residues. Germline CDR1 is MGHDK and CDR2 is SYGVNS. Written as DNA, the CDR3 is TGTGCCAGCAGTCCAGTAGAGCGGGGGGGATACGAGCAGTACTTC. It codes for CASSPVERGGYEQYF.

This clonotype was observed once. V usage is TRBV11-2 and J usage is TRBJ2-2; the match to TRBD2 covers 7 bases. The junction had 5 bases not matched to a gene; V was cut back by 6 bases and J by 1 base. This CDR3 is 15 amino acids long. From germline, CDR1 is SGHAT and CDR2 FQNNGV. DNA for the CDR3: TGTGCCAGCAGTGGGGGGACTAAGAACACCGGGGAGCTGTTTTTT. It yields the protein CASSGGTKNTGELFF.

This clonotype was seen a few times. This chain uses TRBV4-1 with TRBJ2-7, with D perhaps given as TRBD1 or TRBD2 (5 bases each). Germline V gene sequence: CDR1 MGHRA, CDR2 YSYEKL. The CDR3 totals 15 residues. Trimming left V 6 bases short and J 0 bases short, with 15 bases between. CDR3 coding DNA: TGCGCCAGCAGTCCCAGGTGGGGGAGCTCCTACGAGCAGTACTTC. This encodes CASSPRWGSSYEQYF.

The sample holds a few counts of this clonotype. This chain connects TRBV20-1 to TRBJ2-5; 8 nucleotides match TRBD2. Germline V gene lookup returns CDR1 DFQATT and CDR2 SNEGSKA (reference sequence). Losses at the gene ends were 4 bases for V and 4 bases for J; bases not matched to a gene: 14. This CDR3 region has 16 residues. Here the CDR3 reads CSAKSPQREFLETQYF. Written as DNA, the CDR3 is TGCAGTGCTAAATCACCCCAGCGGGAGTTTCTAGAGACCCAGTACTTC.

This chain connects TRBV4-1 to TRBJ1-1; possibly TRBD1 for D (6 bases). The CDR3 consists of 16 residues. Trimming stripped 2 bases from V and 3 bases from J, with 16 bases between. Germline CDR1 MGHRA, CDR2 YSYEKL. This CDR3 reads CASSQSYGGGDTEAFF. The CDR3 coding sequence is TGCGCCAGCAGCCAATCTTATGGGGGGGGCGACACTGAAGCTTTCTTT.

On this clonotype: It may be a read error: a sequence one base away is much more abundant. CDR3 sequence reads: CASSLPISDTQYF. The CDR3 DNA is TGTGCCAGCAGTTTGCCCATTAGCGATACGCAGTATTTT. This chain joins TRBV12-3 or TRBV12-4 and TRBJ2-3; D not resolved. The V end lost 3 bases, the J end lost 6 bases, and 10 bases lay between the germline ends. CDR3 length: 13 amino acids.

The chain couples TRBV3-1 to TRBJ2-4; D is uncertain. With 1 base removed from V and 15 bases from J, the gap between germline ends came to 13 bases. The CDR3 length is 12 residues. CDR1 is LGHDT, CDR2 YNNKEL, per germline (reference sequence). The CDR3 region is CASSQGSAPPYF. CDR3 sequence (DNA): TGTGCCAGCAGCCAAGGATCCGCTCCTCCGTACTTC.

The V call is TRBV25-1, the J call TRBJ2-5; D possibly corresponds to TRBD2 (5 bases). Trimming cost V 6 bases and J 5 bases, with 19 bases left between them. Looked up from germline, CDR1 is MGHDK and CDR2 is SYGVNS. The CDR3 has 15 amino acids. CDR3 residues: CASSARRGNVETQYF. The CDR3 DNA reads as TGTGCCAGCAGCGCCCGTCGGGGAAATGTGGAGACCCAGTACTTC. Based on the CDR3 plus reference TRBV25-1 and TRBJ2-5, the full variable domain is EADIYQTPRYLVIGTGKKITLECSQTMGHDKMYWYQQDPGMELHLIHYSYGVNSTEKGDLSSESTVSRIRTEHFPLTLESARPSHTSQYLCASSARRGNVETQYFGPGTRLLVL.